A single sample gave rise to the 18 T cell receptor beta chains below, sequenced in a study of blood T cell repertoires in COVID-19. Clones were sequenced by immunoSEQ multiplex PCR, and TCRdb holds only the in-frame ones, with some missing. The sample holds roughly 230,000 clones, about 86% seen once. Material: PBMCs or T cells enriched from blood (not recorded which). The receptors were sampled from a man in his forties or fifties who had recovered from COVID-19.

This chain uses TRBV7-2 with TRBJ2-5; 7 bases line up with TRBD1. The CDR3 sequence is 14 residues long. Germline V gives CDR1 SGHTA, CDR2 FQGNSA. J was trimmed by 1 base and V by 4 bases; bases with no gene match: 3. Written as DNA, the CDR3 is TGTGCCAGCAGCTCGGGACAGTTCCAAGAGACCCAGTACTTC. Its protein product is CASSSGQFQETQYF.

J is TRBJ1-2 and V is TRBV18; D unresolved. Per the germline V gene, CDR1 is KGHSH and CDR2 is LQKENI. The CDR3 has 15 amino acids. Trimming removed 3 bases from V and 0 bases from J, with 11 bases in between. The DNA of the CDR3 is TGTGCCAGCTCACCTGCCGGACTCGCTAACTATGGCTACACCTTC. This sequence encodes CASSPAGLANYGYTF.

J is TRBJ2-7 and V is TRBV30; no firm D call. CDR1 is GTSNPN and CDR2 is SVGIG in the germline V gene (reference sequence). The CDR3 covers 12 residues. V gave up 2 bases and J gave up 0 bases, with 5 bases separating them. CDR3 in DNA: TGTGCCTGGAGTCGGGTCTCCTACGAGCAGTACTTC. Translated, it gives CAWSRVSYEQYF.

The sample holds one count of this clone. The V gene is TRBV9, the J gene TRBJ2-3; 8 bases align to TRBD2. Per germline, CDR1 SGDLS and CDR2 YYNGEE. J lost 0 bases, V lost 3 bases, and 12 bases had no gene match. The CDR3 sequence is 18 residues long. This CDR3 reads CASSERPQGLDSTDTQYF. CDR3 DNA: TGTGCCAGCAGCGAGAGGCCCCAGGGACTAGATAGCACAGATACGCAGTATTTT.

This clone showed up just a few times. CDR3: CASSLRAREAFF. CDR3 sequence (DNA): TGTGCCAGCAGCTTGAGGGCCCGTGAAGCTTTCTTT. The chain has TRBV7-8 and TRBJ1-1; no clear D gene. This CDR3 is built from 12 residues. The V gene lost 3 bases and the J gene lost 7 bases, with 9 bases spanning the gap. The germline V gene has CDR1 SGHVS and CDR2 FQNEAQ.

The J gene is TRBJ2-7, the V gene TRBV6-1; no clear D gene. V lost 2 bases, J lost 10 bases, and 6 bases lay in between. Germline CDR1 and CDR2: MNHNS and SASEGT. The CDR3 covers 10 residues. CDR3 sequence: CASSEPIQYF. CDR3 in DNA: TGTGCCAGCAGTGAACCAATCCAGTACTTC.

The chain links TRBV7-8 to TRBJ2-7; 12 bases match TRBD2. Looked up from germline, CDR1 is SGHVS and CDR2 is FQNEAQ. The junction had 3 bases not matched to a gene; V was cut back by 0 bases and J by 6 bases. The CDR3 sequence is 15 residues long. The CDR3 spells CASSLALAGGTEQYF. The CDR3 DNA follows: TGTGCCAGCAGCTTAGCTCTAGCGGGGGGGACCGAGCAGTACTTC.

The chain couples TRBV3-1 (or the pseudogene TRBV3-2) to TRBJ1-1, with TRBD1 identical over 8 bases. V was pared by 3 bases and J by 3 bases, with 3 bases of the junction left unmatched. Germline V gene data show CDR1 as LGHDT and CDR2 as YNNKEL (reference sequence). This CDR3 region has 14 residues. The CDR3 DNA follows: TGTGCCAGCAGCCATACGGACAGGGACACTGAAGCTTTCTTT. It is translated as CASSHTDRDTEAFF.

Written as DNA, the CDR3 is TGTGCCAGCACCCGGACTAGCGGGAGTTACGAGCAGTACTTC. Amino acid sequence: CASTRTSGSYEQYF. The chain combines TRBV11-1 with TRBJ2-7; TRBD2 agrees at 13 bases. The CDR3 has 14 amino acids. V lost 7 bases to trimming and J lost 4 bases; unmatched junction nucleotides: 4. Looked up from germline, CDR1 is SGHAT and CDR2 is FQDESV (reference sequence).

The chain joins TRBV3-1 (or the pseudogene TRBV3-2) to TRBJ2-2; 8 bases are shared with TRBD2. The CDR3 extends over 17 amino acids. V lost 1 base to trimming and J lost 2 bases; unmatched junction nucleotides: 6. CDR1 LGHDT and CDR2 YNNKEL come from the germline V gene (reference sequence). CDR3: CASSQVRGGINTGELFF. The CDR3 DNA reads as TGTGCCAGCAGCCAAGTCCGGGGGGGGATAAACACCGGGGAGCTGTTTTTT.

The chain uses TRBV10-3 and TRBJ1-1; no reliable D call. CDR3 length: 16 residues. The germline gives CDR1 ENHRY, CDR2 SYGVKD. V was trimmed by 3 bases and J by 1 base, leaving 15 bases between them. CDR3 sequence (DNA): TGTGCCATCAGTGATAGGGTAGCAGGAGGGAACACTGAAGCTTTCTTT. Translating it yields CAISDRVAGGNTEAFF.

The chain has TRBV28 and TRBJ2-7, with 15 nucleotides matching TRBD2. Germline CDR1 and CDR2: MDHEN and SYDVKM. This CDR3 is built from 14 residues. CDR3 coding DNA: TGTGCCAGCAGTCCTGGACTAGCGGGAGGGCCCGTCCCTGTC. This encodes CASSPGLAGGPVPV.

This chain connects TRBV7-8 to TRBJ1-3; TRBD1 matches at 7 bases. CDR3 length: 14 residues. Germline loops: CDR1 SGHVS, CDR2 FQNEAQ. V shed 7 bases and J 4 bases; nucleotides not matched to a gene: 7. CDR3: CASTEGAGGNTIYF. CDR3 coding DNA: TGTGCCAGCACCGAGGGGGCGGGAGGAAACACCATATATTTT.

This chain joins TRBV5-6 and TRBJ1-3; 8 nucleotides align to TRBD1. Losses at the gene ends were 2 bases for V and 3 bases for J; bases not matched to a gene: 10. CDR3 length equals 17 residues. The germline CDR1 and CDR2 sequences are SGHDT and YYEEEE. For the CDR3, the DNA is TGTGCCAGCAGCTTTTTTACAGGGGGTGAATTTGGAAACACCATATATTTT. As protein: CASSFFTGGEFGNTIYF.

This chain links TRBV7-3 with TRBJ1-5; D is perhaps TRBD1 (6 bases). The germline V gene has CDR1 SGHTA and CDR2 FQGTGA. CDR3 size: 15 residues. V was trimmed by 3 bases and J by 3 bases, leaving 12 bases between them. The CDR3 sequence: CASSFRTANNQPQHF. The CDR3 DNA is TGTGCCAGCAGCTTTCGGACAGCCAACAATCAGCCCCAGCATTTT.

V usage is TRBV25-1 and J usage is TRBJ2-3; D not certain. Trimming pared 5 bases from V and 2 bases from J, leaving 14 bases between. Germline V gene sequence: CDR1 MGHDK, CDR2 SYGVNS. The CDR3 is made up of 15 amino acids. For the CDR3, the DNA is TGTGCCAGCAGTCGGGTAGCACCTTCCACAGATACGCAGTATTTT. Its protein product is CASSRVAPSTDTQYF.

This rearrangement joins TRBV10-3 to TRBJ1-2; 9 positions match TRBD1. V trimming: 3 bases; J trimming: 7 bases; junction bases outside the gene matches: 12. Germline CDR1 and CDR2: ENHRY and SYGVKD. CDR3 length: 16 residues. CDR3 DNA sequence: TGTGCCATCAGTGATGCCCTGCTACAGGGGGCGAGTGGCTACACCTTC. Translating it yields CAISDALLQGASGYTF.

The V call is TRBV7-3, the J call TRBJ2-2; 9 nucleotides line up with TRBD2. Germline assignment: CDR1 SGHTA and CDR2 FQGTGA. This CDR3 has 18 residues. V gave up 5 bases and J gave up 7 bases; unmatched junction bases: 17. CDR3 amino acids: CASSPSSGLAVSSGELFF. Written as DNA, the CDR3 is TGTGCCAGCAGCCCCTCTTCGGGACTAGCTGTCTCCAGCGGGGAGCTGTTTTTT.